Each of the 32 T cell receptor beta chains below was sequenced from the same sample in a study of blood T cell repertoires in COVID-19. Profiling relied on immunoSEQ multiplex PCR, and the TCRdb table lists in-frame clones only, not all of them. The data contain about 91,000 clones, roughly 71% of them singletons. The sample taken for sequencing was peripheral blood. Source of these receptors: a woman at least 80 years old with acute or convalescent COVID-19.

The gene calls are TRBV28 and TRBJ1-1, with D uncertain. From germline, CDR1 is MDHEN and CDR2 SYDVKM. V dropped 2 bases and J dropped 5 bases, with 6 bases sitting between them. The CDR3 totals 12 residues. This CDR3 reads CASSLGPTEAFF. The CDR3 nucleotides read TGTGCCAGCAGTTTAGGGCCTACTGAAGCTTTCTTT.

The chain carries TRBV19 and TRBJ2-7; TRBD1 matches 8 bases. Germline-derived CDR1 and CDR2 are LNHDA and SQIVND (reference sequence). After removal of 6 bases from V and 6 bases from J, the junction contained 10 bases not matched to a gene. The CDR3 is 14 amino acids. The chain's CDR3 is CASREAGQGPEQYF. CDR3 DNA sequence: TGTGCCAGTAGGGAGGCCGGACAGGGTCCCGAGCAGTACTTC.

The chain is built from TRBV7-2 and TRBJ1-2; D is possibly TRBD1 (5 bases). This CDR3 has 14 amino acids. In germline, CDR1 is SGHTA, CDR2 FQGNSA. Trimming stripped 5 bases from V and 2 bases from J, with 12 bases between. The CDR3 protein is CASSPEDKNYGYTF. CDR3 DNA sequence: TGTGCCAGCAGCCCAGAGGACAAAAACTATGGCTACACCTTC.

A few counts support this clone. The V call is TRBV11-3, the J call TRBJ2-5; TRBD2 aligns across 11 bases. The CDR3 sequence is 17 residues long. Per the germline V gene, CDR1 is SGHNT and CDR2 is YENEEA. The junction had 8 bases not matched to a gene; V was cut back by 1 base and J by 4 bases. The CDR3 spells CASSLGSASGGTETQYF. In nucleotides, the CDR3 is TGTGCCAGCAGCTTAGGATCGGCTAGCGGGGGGACAGAGACCCAGTACTTC.

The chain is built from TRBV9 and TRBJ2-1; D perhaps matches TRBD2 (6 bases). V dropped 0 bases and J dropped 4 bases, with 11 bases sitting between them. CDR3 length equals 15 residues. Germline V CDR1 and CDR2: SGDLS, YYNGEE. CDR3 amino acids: CASSVAPSEYNEQFF. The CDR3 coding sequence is TGTGCCAGCAGCGTAGCTCCTAGCGAGTACAATGAGCAGTTCTTC.

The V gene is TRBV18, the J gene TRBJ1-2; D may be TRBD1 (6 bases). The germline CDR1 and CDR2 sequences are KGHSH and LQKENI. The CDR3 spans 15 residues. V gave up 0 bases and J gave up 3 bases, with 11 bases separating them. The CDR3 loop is CASSPPQGKDYGYTF. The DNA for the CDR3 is TGTGCCAGCTCACCACCACAGGGAAAGGACTATGGCTACACCTTC. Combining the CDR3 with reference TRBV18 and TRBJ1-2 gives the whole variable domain NAGVMQNPRHLVRRRGQEARLRCSPMKGHSHVYWYRQLPEEGLKFMVYLQKENIIDESGMPKERFSAEFPKEGPSILRIQQVVRGDSAAYFCASSPPQGKDYGYTFGSGTRLTVV.

The CDR3 region has the DNA TGTGCCAGCGGGACACCCCTCACAGATACGCAGTATTTT. Amino acid sequence: CASGTPLTDTQYF. The rearrangement uses TRBV11-1 and TRBJ2-3, with D perhaps TRBD1 (6 bases). The CDR3 loop spans 13 amino acids. Germline CDR1 SGHAT, CDR2 FQDESV (reference sequence). Trimming cost V 8 bases and J 2 bases, with 11 bases left between them.

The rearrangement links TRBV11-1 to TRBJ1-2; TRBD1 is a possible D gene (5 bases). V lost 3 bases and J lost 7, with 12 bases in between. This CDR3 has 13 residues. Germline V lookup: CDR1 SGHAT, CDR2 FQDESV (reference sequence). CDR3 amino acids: CASSFLQDGGYTF. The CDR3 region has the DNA TGTGCCAGCAGCTTCCTACAGGACGGTGGCTACACCTTC.

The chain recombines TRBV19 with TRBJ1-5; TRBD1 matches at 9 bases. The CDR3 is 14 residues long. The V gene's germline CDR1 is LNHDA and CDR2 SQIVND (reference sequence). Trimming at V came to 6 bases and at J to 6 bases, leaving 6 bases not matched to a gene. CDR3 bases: TGTGCCAGTAGCTCACAGGGGGCAGGTCAGCCCCAGCATTTT. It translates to CASSSQGAGQPQHF.

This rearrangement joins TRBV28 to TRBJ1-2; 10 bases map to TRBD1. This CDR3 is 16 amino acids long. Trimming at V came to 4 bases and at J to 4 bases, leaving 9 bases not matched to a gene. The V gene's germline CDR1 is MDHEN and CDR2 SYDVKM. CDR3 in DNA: TGTGCCAGCAGTTCGGGACAGGGGACCCACTTCTATGGCTACACCTTC. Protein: CASSSGQGTHFYGYTF.

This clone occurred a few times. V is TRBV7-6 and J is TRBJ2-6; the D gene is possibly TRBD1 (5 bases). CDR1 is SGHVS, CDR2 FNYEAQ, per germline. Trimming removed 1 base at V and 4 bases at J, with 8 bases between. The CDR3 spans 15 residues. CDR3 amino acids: CASSLGQSGANVLTF. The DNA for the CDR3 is TGTGCCAGCAGCTTAGGACAGTCAGGGGCCAACGTCCTGACTTTC.

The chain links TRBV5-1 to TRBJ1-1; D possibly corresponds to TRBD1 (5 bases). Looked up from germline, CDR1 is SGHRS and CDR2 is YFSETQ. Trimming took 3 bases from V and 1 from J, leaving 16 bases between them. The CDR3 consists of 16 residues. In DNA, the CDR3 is TGCGCCAGCAGCTCAGGGTTACTACAGTGGAACACTGAAGCTTTCTTT. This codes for CASSSGLLQWNTEAFF.

This chain's CDR3 is CASSGSGTEAFF. DNA of the CDR3: TGTGCCAGCAGTGGTAGCGGTACTGAAGCTTTCTTT. The J gene is TRBJ1-1, the V gene TRBV6-2 or TRBV6-3, with unresolved D. Germline CDR1 and CDR2: MNHEY and SVGEGT. Trimming took off 5 bases at V and 5 bases at J, with 9 bases between the two ends. There are 12 residues in the CDR3.

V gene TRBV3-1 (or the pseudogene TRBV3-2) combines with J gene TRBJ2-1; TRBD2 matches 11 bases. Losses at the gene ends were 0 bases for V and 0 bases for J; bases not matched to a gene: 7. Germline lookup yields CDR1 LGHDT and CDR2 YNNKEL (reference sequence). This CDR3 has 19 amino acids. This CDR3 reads CASSQDLSGGESSYNEQFF. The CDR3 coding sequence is TGTGCCAGCAGCCAAGATCTTAGCGGGGGGGAGAGCTCCTACAATGAGCAGTTCTTC.

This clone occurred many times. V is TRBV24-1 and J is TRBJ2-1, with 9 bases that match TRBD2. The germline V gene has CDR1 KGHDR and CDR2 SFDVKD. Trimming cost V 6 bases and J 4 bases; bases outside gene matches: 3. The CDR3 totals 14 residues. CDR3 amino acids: CATSSGGNYNEQFF. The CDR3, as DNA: TGTGCCACCAGTAGCGGGGGGAATTACAATGAGCAGTTCTTC.

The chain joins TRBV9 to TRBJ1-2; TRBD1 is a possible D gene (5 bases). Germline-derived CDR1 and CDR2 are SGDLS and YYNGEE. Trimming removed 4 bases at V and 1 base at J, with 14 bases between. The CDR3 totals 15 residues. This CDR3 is CASSSSAGLNYGYTF. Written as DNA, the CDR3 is TGTGCCAGCAGCAGTTCAGCGGGGCTTAACTATGGCTACACCTTC.

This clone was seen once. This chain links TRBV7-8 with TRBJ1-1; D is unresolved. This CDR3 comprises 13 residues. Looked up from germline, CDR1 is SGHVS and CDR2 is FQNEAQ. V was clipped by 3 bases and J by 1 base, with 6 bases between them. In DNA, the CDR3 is TGTGCCAGCAGCTTCTCAGGGAACACTGAAGCTTTCTTT. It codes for CASSFSGNTEAFF.

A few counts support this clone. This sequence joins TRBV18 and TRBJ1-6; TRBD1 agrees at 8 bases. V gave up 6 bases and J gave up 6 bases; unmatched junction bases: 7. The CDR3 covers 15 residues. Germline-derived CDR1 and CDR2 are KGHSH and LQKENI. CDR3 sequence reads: CASSEGQASNSPLHF. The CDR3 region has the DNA TGTGCCAGCTCCGAGGGACAGGCCAGTAATTCACCCCTCCACTTT.

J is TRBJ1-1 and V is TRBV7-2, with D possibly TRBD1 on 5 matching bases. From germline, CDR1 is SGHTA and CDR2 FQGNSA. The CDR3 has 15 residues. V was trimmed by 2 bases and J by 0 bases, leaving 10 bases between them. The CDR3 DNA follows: TGTGCCAGCAGCTTAAGTCGGGGGATGAACACTGAAGCTTTCTTT. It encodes CASSLSRGMNTEAFF. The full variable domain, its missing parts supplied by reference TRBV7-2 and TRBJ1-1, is GAGVSQSPSNKVTEKGKDVELRCDPISGHTALYWYRQSLGQGLEFLIYFQGNSAPDKSGLPSDRFSAERTGGSVSTLTIQRTQQEDSAVYLCASSLSRGMNTEAFFGQGTRLTVV.

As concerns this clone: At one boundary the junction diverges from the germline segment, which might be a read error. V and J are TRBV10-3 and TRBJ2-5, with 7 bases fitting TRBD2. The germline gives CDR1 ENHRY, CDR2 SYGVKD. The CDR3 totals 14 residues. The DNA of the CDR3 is TGTGCCATCAGTGAGCCCACCCGGGGGGAGATCCAGTACTTC. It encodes CAISEPTRGEIQYF.

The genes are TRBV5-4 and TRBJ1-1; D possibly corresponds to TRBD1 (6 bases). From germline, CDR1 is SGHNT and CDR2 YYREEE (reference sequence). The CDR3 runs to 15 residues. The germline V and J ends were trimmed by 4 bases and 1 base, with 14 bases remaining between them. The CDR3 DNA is TGTGCCAGCAGCCCCTCAGGGGCGGCGAACACTGAAGCTTTCTTT. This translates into CASSPSGAANTEAFF.

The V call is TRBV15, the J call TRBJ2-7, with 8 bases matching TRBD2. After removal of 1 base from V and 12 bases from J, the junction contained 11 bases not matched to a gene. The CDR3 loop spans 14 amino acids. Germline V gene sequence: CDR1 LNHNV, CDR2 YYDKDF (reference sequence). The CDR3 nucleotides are TGTGCCACCAGCAGAGGACAGCACGGCGGGGGGCCGTACTTC. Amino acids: CATSRGQHGGGPYF.

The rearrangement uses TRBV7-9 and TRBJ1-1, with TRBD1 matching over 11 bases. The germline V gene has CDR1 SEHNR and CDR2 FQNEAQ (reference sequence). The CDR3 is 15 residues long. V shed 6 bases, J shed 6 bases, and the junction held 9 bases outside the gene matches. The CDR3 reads CASRQSPGQGAEAFF. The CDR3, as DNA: TGTGCCAGCAGACAGTCACCGGGACAGGGGGCTGAAGCTTTCTTT. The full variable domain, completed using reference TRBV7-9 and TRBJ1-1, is DTGVSQNPRHKITKRGQNVTFRCDPISEHNRLYWYRQTLGQGPEFLTYFQNEAQLEKSRLLSDRFSAERPKGSFSTLEIQRTEQGDSAMYLCASRQSPGQGAEAFFGQGTRLTVV.

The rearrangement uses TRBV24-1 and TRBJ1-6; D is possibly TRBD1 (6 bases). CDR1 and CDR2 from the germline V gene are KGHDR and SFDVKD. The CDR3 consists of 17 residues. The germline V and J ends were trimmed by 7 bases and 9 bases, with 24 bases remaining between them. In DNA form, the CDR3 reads TGTGCCACCAGGTGGGACAAATTTGTTAGGTTTTCTTCACCCCTCCACTTT. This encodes CATRWDKFVRFSSPLHF.

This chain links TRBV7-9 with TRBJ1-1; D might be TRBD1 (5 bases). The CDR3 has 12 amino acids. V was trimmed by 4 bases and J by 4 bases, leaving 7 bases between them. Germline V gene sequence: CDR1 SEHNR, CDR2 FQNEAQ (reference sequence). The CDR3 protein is CASSWGGTEAFF. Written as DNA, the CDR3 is TGTGCCAGCAGCTGGGGGGGCACTGAAGCTTTCTTT.

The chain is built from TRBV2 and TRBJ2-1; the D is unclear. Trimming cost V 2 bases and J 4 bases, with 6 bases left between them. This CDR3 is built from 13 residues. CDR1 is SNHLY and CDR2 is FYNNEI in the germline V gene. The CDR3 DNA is TGTGCCAGCAGTGAATCCGGGTACAATGAGCAGTTCTTC. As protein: CASSESGYNEQFF.

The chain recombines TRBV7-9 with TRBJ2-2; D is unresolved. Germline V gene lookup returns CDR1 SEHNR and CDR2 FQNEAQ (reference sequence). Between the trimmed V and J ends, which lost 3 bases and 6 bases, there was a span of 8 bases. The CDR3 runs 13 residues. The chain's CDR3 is CASSFRGSGELFF. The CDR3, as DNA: TGTGCCAGCAGCTTCCGCGGATCCGGGGAGCTGTTTTTT. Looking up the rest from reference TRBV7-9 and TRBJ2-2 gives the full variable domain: DTGVSQNPRHKITKRGQNVTFRCDPISEHNRLYWYRQTLGQGPEFLTYFQNEAQLEKSRLLSDRFSAERPKGSFSTLEIQRTEQGDSAMYLCASSFRGSGELFFGEGSRLTVL.

Written as DNA, the CDR3 is TGTGCCAGCAGTGCCCCGGGAGGGGGAGAGGCAGATACGCAGTATTTT. This encodes CASSAPGGGEADTQYF. V is TRBV28 and J is TRBJ2-3; 8 bases map to TRBD2. CDR3 length: 16 amino acids. Germline CDR1 MDHEN, CDR2 SYDVKM. V lost 5 bases, J lost 4 bases, and 11 bases stayed unmatched.

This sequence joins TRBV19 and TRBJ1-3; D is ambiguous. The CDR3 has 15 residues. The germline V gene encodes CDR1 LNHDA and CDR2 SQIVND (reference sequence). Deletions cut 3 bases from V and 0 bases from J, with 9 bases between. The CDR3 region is CASSIQLRSGNTIYF. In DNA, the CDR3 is TGTGCCAGTAGTATTCAACTGCGCTCTGGAAACACCATATATTTT.

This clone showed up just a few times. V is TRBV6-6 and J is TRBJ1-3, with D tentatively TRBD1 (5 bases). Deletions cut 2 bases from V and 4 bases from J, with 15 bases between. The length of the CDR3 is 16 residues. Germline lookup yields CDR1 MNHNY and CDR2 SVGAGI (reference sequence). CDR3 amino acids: CASSYPGTPSGNTIYF. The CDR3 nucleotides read TGTGCCAGCAGTTACCCAGGGACTCCAAGCGGAAACACCATATATTTT.

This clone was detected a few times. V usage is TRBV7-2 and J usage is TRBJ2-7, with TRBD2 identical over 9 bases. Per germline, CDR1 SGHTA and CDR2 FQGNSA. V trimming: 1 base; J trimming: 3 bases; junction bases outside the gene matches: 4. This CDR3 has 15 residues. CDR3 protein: CASSLEGLAIYEQYF. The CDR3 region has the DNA TGTGCCAGCAGCTTAGAGGGACTAGCTATCTACGAGCAGTACTTC.

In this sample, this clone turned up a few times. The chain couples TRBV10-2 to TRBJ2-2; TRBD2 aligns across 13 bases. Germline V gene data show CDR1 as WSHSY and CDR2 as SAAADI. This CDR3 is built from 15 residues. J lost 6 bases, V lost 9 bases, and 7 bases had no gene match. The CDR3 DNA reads TGCGCCAGTGCAGACGGACTAGCGGGAGCCGGGGAGCTGTTTTTT. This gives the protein CASADGLAGAGELFF.